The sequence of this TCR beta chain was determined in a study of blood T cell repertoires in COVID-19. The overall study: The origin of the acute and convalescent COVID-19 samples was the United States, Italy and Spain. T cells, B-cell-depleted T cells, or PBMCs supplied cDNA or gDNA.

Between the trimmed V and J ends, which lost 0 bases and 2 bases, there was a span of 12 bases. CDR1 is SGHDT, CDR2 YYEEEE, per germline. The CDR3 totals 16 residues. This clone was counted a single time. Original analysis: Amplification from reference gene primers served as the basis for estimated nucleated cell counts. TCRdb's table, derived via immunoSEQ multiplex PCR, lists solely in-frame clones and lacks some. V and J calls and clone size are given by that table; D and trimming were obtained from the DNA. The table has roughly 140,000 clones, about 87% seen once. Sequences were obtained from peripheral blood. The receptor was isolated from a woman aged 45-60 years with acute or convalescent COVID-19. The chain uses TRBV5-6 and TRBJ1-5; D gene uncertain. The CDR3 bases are TGTGCCAGCAGCTTGGACGGGGATGGGGGCAATCAGCCCCAGCATTTT. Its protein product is CASSLDGDGGNQPQHF. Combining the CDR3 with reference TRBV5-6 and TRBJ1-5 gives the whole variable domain DAGVTQSPTHLIKTRGQQVTLRCSPKSGHDTVSWYQQALGQGPQFIFQYYEEEERQRGNFPDRFSGHQFPNYSSELNVNALLLGDSALYLCASSLDGDGGNQPQHFGDGTRLSIL.